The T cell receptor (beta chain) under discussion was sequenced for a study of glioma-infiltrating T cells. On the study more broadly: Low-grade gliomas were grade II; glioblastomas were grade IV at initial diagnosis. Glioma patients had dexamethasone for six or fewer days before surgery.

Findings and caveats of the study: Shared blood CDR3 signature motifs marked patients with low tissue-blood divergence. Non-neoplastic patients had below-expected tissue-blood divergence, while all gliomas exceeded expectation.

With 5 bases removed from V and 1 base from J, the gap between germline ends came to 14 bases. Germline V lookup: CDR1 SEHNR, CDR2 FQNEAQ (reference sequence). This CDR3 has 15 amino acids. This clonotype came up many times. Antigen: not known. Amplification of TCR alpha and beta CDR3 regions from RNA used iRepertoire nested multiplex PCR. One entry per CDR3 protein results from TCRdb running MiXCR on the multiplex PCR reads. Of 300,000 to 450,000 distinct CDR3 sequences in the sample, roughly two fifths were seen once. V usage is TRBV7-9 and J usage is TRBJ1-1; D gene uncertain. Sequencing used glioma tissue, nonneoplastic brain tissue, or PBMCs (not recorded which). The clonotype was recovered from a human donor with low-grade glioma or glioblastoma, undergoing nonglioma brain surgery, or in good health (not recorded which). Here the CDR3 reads CASSPRGGPNTEAFF. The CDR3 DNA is TGTGCCAGCAGCCCCCGTGGAGGACCGAACACTGAAGCTTTCTTT.